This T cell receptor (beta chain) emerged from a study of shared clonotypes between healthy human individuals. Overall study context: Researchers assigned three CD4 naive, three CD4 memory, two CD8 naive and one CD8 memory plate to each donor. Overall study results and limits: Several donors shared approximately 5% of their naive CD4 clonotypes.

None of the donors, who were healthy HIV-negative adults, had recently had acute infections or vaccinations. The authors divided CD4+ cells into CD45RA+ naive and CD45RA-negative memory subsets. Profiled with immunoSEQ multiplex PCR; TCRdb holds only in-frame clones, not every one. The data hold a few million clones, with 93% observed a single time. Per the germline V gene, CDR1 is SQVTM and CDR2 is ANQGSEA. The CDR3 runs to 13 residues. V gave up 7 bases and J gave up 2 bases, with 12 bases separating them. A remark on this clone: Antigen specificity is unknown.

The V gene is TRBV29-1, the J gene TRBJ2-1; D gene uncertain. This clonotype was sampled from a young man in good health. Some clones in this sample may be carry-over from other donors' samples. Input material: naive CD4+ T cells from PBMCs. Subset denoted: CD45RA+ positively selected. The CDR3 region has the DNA TGCAGCGCGACACGGGTGGCCTACAATGAGCAGTTCTTC. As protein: CSATRVAYNEQFF.